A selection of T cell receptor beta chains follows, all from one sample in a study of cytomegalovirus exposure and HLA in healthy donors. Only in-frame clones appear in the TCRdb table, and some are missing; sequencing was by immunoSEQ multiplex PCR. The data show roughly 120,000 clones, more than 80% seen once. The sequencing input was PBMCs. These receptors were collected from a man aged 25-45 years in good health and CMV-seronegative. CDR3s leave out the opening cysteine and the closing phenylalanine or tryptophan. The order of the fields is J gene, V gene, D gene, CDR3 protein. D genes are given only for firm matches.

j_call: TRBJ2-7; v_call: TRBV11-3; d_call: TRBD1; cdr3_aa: ASSPRRTGPYEQY
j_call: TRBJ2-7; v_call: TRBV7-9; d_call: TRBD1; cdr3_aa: ASSPRDRVREQY
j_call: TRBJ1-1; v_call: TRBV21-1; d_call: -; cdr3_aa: ASSKVADRRTEAF
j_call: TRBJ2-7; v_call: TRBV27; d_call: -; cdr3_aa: ASSFSSSYEQY
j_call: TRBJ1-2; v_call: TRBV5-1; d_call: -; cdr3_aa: ASSLETANYGYT
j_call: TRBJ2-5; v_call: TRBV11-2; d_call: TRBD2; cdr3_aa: ASSFAGTSAQETQY
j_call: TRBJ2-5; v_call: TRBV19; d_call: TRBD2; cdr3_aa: ASSSSGSGRETQY
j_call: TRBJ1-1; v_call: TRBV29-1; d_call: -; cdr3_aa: SVVGGRGTEAF
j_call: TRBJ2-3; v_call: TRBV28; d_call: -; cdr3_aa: ASSLSGADTQY
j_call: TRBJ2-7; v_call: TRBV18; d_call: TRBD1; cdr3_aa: ASSPPRGGAAEQY
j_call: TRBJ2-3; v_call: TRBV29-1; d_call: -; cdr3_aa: SVEGPTGADTQY
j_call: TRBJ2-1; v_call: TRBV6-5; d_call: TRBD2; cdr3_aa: ASKPGTSGTEQF
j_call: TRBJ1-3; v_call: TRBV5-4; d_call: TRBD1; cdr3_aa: ASSPGPDRDLGNTIY
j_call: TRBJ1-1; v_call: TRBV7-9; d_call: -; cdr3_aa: ASSRTEAF
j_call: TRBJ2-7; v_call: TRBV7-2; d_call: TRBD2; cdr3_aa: ASSPGTSGTYEQY
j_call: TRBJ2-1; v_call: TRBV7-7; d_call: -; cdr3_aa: ASSFGVQNEQF
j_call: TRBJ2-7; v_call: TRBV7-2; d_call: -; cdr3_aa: ASSGDFYEQY
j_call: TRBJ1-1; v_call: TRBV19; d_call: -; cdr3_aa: ASSEWSSNTEAF
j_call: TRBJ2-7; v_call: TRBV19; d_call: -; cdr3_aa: ASSLDYYEQY
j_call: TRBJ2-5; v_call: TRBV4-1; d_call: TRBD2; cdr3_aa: ASSQDGLADQETQY
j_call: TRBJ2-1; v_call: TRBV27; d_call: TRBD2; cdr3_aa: ASSLLLAAGANEQF
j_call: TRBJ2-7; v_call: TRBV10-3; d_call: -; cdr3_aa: AISESESGSYEQY